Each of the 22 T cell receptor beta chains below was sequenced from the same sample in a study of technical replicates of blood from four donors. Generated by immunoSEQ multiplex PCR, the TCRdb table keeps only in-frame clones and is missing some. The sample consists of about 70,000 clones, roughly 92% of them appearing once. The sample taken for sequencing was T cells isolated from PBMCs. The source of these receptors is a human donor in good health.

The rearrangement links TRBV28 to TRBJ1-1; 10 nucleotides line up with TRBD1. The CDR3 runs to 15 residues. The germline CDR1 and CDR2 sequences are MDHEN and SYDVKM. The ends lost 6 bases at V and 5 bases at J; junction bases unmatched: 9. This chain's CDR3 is CASRPGQGDGTEAFF. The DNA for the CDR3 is TGTGCCAGCAGACCCGGACAGGGGGACGGGACTGAAGCTTTCTTT.

The CDR3 DNA sequence: TGTGCCAGCAGCTTCCTCGCAGGGGGCGGCACCGGGGAGCTGTTTTTT. Translated: CASSFLAGGGTGELFF. The genes are TRBV5-4 and TRBJ2-2; TRBD1 matches 8 bases. Looked up from germline, CDR1 is SGHNT and CDR2 is YYREEE (reference sequence). The CDR3 is 16 amino acids. J gave up 4 bases and V 2 bases, and 7 bases lay outside the gene matches.

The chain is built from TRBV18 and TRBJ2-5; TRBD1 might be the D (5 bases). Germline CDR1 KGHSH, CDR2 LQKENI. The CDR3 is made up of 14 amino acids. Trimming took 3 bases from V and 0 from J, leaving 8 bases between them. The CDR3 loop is CASSPYRHQETQYF. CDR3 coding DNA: TGTGCCAGCTCACCTTACAGGCACCAAGAGACCCAGTACTTC.

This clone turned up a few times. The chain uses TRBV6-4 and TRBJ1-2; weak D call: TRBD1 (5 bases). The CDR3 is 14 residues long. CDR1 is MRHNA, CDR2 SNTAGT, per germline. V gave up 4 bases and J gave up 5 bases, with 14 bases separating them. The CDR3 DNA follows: TGTGCCAGCAGTGTGGAGGGGCAGGGTTATGGCTACACCTTC. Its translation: CASSVEGQGYGYTF.

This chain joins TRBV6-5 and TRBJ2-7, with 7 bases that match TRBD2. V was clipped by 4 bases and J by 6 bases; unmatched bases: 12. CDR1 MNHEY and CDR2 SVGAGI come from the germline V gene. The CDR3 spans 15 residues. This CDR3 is CASSSPLAGEVEQYF. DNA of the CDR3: TGTGCCAGCAGTTCCCCCCTGGCGGGAGAGGTCGAGCAGTACTTC.

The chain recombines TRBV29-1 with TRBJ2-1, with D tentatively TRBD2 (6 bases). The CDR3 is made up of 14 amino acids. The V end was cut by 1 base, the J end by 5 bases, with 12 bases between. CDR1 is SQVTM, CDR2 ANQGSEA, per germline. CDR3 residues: CSVEGGNTNNEQFF. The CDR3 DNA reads TGCAGCGTTGAAGGCGGGAACACAAACAATGAGCAGTTCTTC.

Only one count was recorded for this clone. This CDR3 is CASKGQGSITDTQYF. CDR3 in DNA: TGTGCCAGCAAGGGACAGGGTTCCATCACAGATACGCAGTATTTT. The chain recombines TRBV19 with TRBJ2-3; TRBD1 matches at 9 bases. Germline V CDR1 and CDR2: LNHDA, SQIVND (reference sequence). This CDR3 comprises 15 residues. With 9 bases clipped from V and 2 bases from J, the junction kept 9 bases outside the gene matches.

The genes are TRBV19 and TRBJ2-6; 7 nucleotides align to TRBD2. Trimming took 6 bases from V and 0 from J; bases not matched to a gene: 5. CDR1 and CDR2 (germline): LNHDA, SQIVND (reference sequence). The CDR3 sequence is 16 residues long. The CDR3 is CASRSGGNSGANVLTF. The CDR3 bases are TGTGCCAGTAGGTCGGGGGGAAACTCTGGGGCCAACGTCCTGACTTTC.

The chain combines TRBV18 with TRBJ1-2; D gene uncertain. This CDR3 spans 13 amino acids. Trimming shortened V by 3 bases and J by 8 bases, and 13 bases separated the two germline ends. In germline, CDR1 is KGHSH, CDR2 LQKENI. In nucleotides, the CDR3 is TGTGCCAGCTCACCTTCGAGGGATGGAGGCTACACCTTC. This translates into CASSPSRDGGYTF.

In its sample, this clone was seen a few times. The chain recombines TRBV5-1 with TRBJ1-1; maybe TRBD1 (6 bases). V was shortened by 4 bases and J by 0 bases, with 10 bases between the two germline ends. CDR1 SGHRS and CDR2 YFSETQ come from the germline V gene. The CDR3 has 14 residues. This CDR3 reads CASSPGHLNTEAFF. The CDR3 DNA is TGCGCCAGCAGCCCGGGACACCTGAACACTGAAGCTTTCTTT.

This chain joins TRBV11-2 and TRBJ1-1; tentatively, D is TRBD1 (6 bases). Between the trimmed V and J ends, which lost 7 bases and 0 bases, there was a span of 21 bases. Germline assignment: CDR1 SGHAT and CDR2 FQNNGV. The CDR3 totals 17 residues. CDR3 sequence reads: CASTPGQLKFMNTEAFF. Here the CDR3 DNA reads TGTGCCAGCACCCCCGGACAGTTAAAATTCATGAACACTGAAGCTTTCTTT.

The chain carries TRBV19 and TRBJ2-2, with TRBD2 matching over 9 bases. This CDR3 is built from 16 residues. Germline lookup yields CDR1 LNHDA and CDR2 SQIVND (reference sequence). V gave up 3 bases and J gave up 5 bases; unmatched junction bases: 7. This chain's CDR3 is CASSISVLAGTGELFF. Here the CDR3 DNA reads TGTGCCAGTAGTATCTCTGTCCTAGCGGGAACCGGGGAGCTGTTTTTT.

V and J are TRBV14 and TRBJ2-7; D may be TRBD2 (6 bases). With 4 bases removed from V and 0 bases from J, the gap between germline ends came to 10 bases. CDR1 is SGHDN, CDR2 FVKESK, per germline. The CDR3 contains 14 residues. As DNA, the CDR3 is TGTGCCAGCAGCCCCGGGACTTTCTCCTACGAGCAGTACTTC. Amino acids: CASSPGTFSYEQYF.

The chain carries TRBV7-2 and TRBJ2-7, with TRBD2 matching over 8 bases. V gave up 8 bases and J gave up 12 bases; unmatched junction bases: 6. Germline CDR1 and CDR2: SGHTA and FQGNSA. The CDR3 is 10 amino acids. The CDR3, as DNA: TGTGCCAGCGGCGGGCGGGAGGTGTACTTC. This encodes CASGGREVYF. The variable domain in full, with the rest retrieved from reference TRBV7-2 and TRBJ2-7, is GAGVSQSPSNKVTEKGKDVELRCDPISGHTALYWYRQSLGQGLEFLIYFQGNSAPDKSGLPSDRFSAERTGGSVSTLTIQRTQQEDSAVYLCASGGREVYFGPGTRLTVT.

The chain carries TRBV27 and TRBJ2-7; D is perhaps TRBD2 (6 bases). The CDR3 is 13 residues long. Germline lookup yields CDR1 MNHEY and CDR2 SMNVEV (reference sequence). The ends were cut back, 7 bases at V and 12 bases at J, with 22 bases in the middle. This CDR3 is CASIDISGRSAYF. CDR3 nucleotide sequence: TGTGCCAGCATAGACATTAGCGGCAGAAGCGCGTACTTC.

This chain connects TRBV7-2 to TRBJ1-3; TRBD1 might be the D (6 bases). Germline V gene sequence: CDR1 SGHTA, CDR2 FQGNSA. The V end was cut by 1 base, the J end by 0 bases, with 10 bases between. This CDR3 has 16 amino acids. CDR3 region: CASSLDGGASGNTIYF. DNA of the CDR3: TGTGCCAGCAGCTTAGACGGGGGGGCCTCTGGAAACACCATATATTTT.

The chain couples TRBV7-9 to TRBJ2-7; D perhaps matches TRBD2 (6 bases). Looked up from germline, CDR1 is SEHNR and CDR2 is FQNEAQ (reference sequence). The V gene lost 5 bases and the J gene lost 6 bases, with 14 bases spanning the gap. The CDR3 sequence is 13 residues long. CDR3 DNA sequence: TGTGCCAGCAGCCCGAACGGGGGTAGCGAGCAGTACTTC. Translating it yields CASSPNGGSEQYF.

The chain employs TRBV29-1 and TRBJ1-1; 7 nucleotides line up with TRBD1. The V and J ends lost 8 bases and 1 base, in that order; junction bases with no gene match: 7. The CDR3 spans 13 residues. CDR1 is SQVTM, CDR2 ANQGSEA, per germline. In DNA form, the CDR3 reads TGCAGCACGACCGGGACAGCGAACACTGAAGCTTTCTTT. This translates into CSTTGTANTEAFF.

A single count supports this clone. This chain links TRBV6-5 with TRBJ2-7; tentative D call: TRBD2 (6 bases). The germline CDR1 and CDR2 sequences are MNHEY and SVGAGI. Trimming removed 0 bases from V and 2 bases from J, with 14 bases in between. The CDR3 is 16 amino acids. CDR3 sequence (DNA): TGTGCCAGCAGTTACTCGTGGGGGGAGGCGACCTACGAGCAGTACTTC. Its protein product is CASSYSWGEATYEQYF.

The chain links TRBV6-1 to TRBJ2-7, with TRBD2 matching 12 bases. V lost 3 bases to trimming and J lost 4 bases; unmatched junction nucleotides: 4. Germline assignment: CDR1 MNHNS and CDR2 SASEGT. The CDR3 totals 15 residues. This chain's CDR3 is CASSDLTSGSYEQYF. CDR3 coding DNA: TGTGCCAGCAGTGACCTGACTAGCGGGAGTTACGAGCAGTACTTC.

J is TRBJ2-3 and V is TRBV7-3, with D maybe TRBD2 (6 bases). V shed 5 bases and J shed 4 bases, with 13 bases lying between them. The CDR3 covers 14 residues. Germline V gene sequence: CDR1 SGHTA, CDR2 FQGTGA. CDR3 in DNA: TGTGCCAGCAGCGCGGGATTTAGCGCAGATACGCAGTATTTT. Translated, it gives CASSAGFSADTQYF.

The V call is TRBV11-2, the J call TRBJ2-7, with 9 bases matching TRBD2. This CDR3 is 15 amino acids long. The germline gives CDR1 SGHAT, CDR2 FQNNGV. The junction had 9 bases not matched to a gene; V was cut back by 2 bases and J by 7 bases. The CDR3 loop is CASSLLAGDSGEQYF. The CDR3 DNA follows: TGTGCCAGCAGCTTATTAGCGGGAGATTCCGGGGAGCAGTACTTC. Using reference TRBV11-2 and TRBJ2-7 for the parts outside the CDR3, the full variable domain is EAGVAQSPRYKIIEKRQSVAFWCNPISGHATLYWYQQILGQGPKLLIQFQNNGVVDDSQLPKDRFSAERLKGVDSTLKIQPAKLEDSAVYLCASSLLAGDSGEQYFGPGTRLTVT.